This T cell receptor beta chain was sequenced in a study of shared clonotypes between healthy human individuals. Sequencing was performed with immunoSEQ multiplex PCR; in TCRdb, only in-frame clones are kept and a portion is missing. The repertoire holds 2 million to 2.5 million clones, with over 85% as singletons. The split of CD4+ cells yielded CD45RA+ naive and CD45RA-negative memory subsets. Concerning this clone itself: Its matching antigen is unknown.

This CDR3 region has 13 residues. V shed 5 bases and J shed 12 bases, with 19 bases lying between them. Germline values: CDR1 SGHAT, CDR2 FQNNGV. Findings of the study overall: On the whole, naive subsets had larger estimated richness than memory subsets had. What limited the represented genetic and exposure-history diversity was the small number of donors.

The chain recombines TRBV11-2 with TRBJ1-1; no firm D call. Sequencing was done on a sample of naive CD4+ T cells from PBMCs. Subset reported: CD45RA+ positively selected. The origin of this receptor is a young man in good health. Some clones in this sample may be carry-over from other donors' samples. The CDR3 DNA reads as TGTGCCAGCAGCGATGTTAGACTAGGGAGCTCTTTCTTT. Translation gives CASSDVRLGSSFF.